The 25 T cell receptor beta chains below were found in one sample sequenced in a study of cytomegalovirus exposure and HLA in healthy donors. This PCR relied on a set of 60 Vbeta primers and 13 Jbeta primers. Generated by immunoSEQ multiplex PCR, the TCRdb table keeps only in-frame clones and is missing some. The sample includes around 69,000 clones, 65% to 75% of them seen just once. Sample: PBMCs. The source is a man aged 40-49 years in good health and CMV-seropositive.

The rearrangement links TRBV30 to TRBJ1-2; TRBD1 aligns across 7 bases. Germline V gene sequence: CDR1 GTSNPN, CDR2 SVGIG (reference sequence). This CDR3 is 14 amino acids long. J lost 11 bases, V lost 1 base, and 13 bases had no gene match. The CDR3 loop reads CAWSGGLRQGRYTF. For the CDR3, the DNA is TGTGCCTGGAGTGGGGGATTGAGACAGGGTAGATACACCTTC.

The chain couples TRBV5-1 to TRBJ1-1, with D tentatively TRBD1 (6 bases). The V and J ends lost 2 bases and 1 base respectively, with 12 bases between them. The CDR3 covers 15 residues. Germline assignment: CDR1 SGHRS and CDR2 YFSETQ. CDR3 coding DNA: TGCGCCAGCAGCTTCCAACAGGGCCGGAACACTGAAGCTTTCTTT. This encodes CASSFQQGRNTEAFF.

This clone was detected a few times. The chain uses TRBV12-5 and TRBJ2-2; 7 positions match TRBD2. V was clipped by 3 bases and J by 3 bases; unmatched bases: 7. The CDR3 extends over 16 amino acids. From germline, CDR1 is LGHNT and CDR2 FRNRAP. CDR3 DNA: TGTGCTAGTGGTTTATCTAGCGGATCCTACACCGGGGAGCTGTTTTTT. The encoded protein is CASGLSSGSYTGELFF.

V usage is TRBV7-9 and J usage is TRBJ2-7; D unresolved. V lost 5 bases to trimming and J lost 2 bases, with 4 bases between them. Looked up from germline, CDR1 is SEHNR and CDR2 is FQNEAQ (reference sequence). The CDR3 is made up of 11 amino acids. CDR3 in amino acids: CASSPAYEQYF. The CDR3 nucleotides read TGTGCCAGCAGCCCAGCCTACGAGCAGTACTTC. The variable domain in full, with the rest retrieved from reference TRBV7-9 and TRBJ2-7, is DTGVSQNPRHKITKRGQNVTFRCDPISEHNRLYWYRQTLGQGPEFLTYFQNEAQLEKSRLLSDRFSAERPKGSFSTLEIQRTEQGDSAMYLCASSPAYEQYFGPGTRLTVT.

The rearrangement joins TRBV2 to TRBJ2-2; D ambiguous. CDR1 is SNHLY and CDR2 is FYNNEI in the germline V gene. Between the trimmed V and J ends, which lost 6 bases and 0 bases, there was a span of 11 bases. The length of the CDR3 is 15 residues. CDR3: CASSRIQANTGELFF. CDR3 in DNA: TGTGCCAGCAGCAGAATTCAGGCGAACACCGGGGAGCTGTTTTTT. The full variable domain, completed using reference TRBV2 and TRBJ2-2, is EPEVTQTPSHQVTQMGQEVILRCVPISNHLYFYWYRQILGQKVEFLVSFYNNEISEKSEIFDDQFSVERPDGSNFTLKIRSTKLEDSAMYFCASSRIQANTGELFFGEGSRLTVL.

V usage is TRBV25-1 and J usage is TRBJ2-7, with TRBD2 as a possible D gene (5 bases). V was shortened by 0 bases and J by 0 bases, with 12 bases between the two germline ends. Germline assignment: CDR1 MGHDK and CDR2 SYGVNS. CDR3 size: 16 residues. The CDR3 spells CASSEYSRTASYEQYF. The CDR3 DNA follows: TGTGCCAGCAGTGAATATTCCCGGACTGCCTCCTACGAGCAGTACTTC.

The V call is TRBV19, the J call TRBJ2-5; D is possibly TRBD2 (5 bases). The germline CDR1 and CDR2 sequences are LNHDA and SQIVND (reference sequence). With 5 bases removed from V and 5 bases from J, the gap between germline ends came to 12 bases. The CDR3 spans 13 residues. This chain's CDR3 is CASSSTRLETQYF. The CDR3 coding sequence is TGTGCCAGTAGTTCTACTAGACTTGAGACCCAGTACTTC.

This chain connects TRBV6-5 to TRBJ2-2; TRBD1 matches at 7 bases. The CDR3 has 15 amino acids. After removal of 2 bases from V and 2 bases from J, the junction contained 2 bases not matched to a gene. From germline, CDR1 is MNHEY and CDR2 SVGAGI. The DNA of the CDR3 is TGTGCCAGCAGTTACCGACAGGGAAACACCGGGGAGCTGTTTTTT. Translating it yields CASSYRQGNTGELFF.

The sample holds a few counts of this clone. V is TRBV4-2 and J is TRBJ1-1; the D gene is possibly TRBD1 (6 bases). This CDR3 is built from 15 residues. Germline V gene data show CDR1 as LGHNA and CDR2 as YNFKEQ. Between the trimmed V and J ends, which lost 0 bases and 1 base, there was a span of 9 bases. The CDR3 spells CASSQDSRGNTEAFF. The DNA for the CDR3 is TGTGCCAGCAGCCAAGACAGCAGGGGGAACACTGAAGCTTTCTTT.

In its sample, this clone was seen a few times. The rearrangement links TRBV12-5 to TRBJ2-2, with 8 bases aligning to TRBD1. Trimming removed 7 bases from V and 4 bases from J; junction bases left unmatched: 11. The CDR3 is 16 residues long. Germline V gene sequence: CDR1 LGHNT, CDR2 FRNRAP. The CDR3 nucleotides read TGTGCTAGTGCCCTCCGGCCAGGGGGCATCACCGGGGAGCTGTTTTTT. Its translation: CASALRPGGITGELFF.

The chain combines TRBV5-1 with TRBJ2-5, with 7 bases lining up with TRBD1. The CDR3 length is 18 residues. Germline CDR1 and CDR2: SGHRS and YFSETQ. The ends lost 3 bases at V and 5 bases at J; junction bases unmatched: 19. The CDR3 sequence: CASSYPLRGTDLRETQYF. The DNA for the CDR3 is TGCGCCAGCAGCTACCCACTCCGAGGGACAGACCTCCGGGAGACCCAGTACTTC.

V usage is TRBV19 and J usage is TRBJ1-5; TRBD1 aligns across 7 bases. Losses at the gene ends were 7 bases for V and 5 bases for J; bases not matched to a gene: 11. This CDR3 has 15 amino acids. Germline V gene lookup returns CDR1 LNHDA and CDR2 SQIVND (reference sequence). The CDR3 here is CASTPDRYRDQPQHF. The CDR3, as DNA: TGTGCCAGTACTCCGGACAGGTATAGGGATCAGCCCCAGCATTTT.

As DNA, the CDR3 is TGTGCCAGCTCACCAGATGGACAGTACGAATTCACTGAAGCTTTCTTT. Translating gives CASSPDGQYEFTEAFF. The genes are TRBV18 and TRBJ1-1, with D perhaps TRBD1 (6 bases). There are 16 residues in the CDR3. V lost 2 bases and J 4 bases, leaving 17 bases between the germline ends. The V gene's germline CDR1 is KGHSH and CDR2 LQKENI.

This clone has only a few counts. The chain's CDR3 is CASNKQGAGEAFF. CDR3 DNA: TGTGCCAGCAACAAACAGGGGGCTGGTGAAGCTTTCTTT. This rearrangement joins TRBV6-6 to TRBJ1-1, with 9 nucleotides matching TRBD1. The CDR3 runs 13 residues. With V trimmed by 7 bases and J by 7 bases, 7 bases remained unmatched. CDR1 is MNHNY and CDR2 is SVGAGI in the germline V gene (reference sequence).

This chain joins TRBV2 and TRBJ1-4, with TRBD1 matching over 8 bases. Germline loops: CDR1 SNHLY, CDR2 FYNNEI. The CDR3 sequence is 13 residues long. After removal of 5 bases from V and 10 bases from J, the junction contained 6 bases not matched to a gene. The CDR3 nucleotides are TGTGCCAGCAGTCTAAGTACAGGGGGAAAACTGTTTTTT. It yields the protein CASSLSTGGKLFF.

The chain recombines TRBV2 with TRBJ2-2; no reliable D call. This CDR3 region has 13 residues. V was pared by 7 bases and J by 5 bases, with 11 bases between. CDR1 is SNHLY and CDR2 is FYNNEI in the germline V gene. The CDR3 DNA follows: TGTGCCAGCAAACAGTATGGGACCGGGGAGCTGTTTTTT. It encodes CASKQYGTGELFF.

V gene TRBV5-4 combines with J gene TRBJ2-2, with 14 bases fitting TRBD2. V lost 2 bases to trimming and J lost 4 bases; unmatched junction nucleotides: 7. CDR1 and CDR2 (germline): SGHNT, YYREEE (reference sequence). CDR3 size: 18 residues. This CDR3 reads CASSFGTSGSGSTGELFF. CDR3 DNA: TGTGCCAGCAGCTTTGGGACTAGCGGGAGTGGAAGCACCGGGGAGCTGTTTTTT.

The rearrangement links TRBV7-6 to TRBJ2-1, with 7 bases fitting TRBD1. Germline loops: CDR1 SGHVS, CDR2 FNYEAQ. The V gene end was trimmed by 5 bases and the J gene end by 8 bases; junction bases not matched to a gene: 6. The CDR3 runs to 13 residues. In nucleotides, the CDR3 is TGTGCCAGCAGCACACGACAGGGCGATGAGCAGTTCTTC. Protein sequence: CASSTRQGDEQFF.

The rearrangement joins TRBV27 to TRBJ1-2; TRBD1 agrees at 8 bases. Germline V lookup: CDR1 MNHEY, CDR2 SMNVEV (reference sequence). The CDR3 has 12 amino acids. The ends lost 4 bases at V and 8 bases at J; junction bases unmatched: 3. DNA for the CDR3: TGTGCCAGCAGTTCAACAGGGGGAGGCTACACCTTC. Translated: CASSSTGGGYTF.

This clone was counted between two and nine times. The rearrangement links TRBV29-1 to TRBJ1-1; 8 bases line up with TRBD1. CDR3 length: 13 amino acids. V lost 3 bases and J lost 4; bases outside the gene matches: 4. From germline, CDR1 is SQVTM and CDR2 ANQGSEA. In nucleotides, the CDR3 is TGCAGCGTTGAGGGGCAGGGGGCCACTGAAGCTTTCTTT. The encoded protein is CSVEGQGATEAFF. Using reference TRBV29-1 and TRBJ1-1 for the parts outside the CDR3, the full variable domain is SAVISQKPSRDICQRGTSLTIQCQVDSQVTMMFWYRQQPGQSLTLIATANQGSEATYESGFVIDKFPISRPNLTFSTLTVSNMSPEDSSIYLCSVEGQGATEAFFGQGTRLTVV.

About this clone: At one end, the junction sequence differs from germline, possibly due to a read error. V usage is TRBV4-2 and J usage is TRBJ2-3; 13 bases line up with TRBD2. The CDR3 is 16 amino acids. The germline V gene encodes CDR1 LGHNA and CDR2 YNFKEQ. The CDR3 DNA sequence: TGTGCCAGTAGCCAGACTAGCGGGGGGAACACAGATACGCAGTATTTT. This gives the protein CASSQTSGGNTDTQYF.

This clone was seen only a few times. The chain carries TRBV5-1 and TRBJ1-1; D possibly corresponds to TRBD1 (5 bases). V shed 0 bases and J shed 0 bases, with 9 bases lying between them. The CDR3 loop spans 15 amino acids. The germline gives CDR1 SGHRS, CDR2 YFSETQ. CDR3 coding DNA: TGCGCCAGCAGCTTGGGACAGCTTATGAACACTGAAGCTTTCTTT. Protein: CASSLGQLMNTEAFF.

The CDR3 is CASSIGAGPAADTQYF. CDR3 coding DNA: TGTGCCAGTAGTATAGGGGCGGGCCCCGCGGCAGATACGCAGTATTTT. V and J are TRBV19 and TRBJ2-3, with a weak D call TRBD2 (5 bases). The CDR3 has 16 amino acids. CDR1 and CDR2 from the germline V gene are LNHDA and SQIVND (reference sequence). Trimming left V 1 base short and J 4 bases short, with 15 bases between.

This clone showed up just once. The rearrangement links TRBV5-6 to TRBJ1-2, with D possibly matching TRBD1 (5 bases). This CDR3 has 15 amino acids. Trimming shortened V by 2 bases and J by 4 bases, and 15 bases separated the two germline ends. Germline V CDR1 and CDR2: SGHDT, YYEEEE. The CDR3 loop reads CASSLSSGAFYGYTF. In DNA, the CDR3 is TGTGCCAGCAGCTTATCCTCTGGGGCGTTCTATGGCTACACCTTC.

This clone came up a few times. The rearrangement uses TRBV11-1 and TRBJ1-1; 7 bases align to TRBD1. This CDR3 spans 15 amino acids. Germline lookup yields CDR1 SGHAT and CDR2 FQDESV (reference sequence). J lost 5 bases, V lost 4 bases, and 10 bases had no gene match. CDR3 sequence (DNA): TGTGCCAGCAGCTCGCGGACAGGTGGTAATACTGAAGCTTTCTTT. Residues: CASSSRTGGNTEAFF.